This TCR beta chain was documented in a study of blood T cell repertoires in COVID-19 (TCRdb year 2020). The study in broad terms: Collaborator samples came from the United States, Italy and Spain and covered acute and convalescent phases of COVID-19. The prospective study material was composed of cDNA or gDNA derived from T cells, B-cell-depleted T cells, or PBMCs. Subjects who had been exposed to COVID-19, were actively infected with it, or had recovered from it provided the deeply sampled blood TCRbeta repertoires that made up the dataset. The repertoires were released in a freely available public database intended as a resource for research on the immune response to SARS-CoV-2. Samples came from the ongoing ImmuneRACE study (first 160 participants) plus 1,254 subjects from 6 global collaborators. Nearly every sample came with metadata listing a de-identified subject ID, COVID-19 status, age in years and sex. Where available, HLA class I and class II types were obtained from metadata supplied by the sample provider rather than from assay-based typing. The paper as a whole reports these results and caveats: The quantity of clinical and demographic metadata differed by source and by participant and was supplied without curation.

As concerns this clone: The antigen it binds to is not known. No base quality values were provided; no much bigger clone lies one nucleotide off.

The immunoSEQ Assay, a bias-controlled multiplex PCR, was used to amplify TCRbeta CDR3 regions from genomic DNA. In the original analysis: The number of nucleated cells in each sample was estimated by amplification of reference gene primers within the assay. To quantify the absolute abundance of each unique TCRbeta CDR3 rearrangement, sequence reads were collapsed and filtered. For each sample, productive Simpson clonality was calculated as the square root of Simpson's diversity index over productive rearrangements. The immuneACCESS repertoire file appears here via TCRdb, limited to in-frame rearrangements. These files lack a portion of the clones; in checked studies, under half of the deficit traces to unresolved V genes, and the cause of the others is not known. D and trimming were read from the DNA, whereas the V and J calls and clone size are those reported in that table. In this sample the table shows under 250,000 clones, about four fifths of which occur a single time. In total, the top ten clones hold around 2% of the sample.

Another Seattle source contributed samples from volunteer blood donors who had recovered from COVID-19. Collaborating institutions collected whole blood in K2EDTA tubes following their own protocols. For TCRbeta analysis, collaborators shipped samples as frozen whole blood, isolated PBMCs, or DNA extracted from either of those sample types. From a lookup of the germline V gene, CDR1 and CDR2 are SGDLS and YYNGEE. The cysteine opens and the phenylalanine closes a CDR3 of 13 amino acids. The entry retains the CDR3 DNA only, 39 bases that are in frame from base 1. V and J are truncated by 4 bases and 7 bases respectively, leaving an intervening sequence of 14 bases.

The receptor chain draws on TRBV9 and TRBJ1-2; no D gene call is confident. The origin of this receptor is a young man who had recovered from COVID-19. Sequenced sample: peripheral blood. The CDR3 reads CASSRIFEGGYTF. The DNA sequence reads TGTGCCAGCAGCCGGATCTTCGAGGGTGGCTACACCTTC.